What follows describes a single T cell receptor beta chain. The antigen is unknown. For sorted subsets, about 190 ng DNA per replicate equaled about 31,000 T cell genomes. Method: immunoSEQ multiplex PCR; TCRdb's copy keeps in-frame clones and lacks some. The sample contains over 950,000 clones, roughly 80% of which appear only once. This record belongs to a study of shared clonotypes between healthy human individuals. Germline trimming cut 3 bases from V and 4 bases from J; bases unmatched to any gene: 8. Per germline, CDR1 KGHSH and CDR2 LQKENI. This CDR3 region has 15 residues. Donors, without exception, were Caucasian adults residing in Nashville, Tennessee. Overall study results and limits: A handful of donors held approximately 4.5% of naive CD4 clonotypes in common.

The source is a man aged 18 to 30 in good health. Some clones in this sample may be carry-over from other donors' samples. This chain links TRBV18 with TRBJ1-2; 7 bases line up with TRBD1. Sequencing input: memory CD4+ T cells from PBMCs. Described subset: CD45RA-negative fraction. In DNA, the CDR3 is TGTGCCAGCTCACCCTCCGGGACAGCCCTCTATGGCTACACCTTC. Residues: CASSPSGTALYGYTF.